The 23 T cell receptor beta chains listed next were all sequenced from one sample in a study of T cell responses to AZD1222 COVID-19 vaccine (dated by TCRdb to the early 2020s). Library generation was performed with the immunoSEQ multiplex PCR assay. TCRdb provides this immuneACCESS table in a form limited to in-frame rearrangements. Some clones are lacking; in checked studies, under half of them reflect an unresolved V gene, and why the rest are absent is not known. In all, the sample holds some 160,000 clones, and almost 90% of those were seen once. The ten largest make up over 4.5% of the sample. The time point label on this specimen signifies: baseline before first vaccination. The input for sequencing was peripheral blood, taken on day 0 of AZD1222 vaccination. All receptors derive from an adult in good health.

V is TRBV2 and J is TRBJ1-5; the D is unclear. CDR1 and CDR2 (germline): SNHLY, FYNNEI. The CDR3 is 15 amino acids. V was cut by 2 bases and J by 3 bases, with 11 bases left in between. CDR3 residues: CASSETRGYNQPQHF. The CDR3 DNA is TGTGCCAGCAGTGAAACCCGAGGGTACAATCAGCCCCAGCATTTT.

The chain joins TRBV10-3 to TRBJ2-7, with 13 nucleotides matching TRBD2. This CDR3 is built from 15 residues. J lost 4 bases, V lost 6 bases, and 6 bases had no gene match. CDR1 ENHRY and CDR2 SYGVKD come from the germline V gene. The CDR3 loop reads CAIRQTSGGHYEQYF. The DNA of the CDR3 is TGTGCCATCAGGCAGACTAGCGGGGGGCATTACGAGCAGTACTTC.

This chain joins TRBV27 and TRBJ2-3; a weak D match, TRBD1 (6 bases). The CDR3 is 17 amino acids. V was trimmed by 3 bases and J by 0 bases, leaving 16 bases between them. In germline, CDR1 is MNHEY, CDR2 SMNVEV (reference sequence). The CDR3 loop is CASSFQGRTSSTDTQYF. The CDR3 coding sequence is TGTGCCAGCAGTTTTCAGGGGCGGACCTCCAGCACAGATACGCAGTATTTT.

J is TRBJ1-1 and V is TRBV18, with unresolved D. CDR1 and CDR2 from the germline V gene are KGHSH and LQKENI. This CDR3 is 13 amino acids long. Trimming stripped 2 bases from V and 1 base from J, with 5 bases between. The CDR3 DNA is TGTGCCAGCTCACCAGTCTGGAACACTGAAGCTTTCTTT. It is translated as CASSPVWNTEAFF. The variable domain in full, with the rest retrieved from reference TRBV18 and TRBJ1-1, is NAGVMQNPRHLVRRRGQEARLRCSPMKGHSHVYWYRQLPEEGLKFMVYLQKENIIDESGMPKERFSAEFPKEGPSILRIQQVVRGDSAAYFCASSPVWNTEAFFGQGTRLTVV.

This CDR3 is CASSQDGMGQGRADTQYF. As DNA, the CDR3 is TGCGCCAGCAGCCAAGATGGAATGGGACAGGGGCGGGCAGATACGCAGTATTTT. The genes are TRBV4-1 and TRBJ2-3, with TRBD1 matching over 10 bases. The V gene's germline CDR1 is MGHRA and CDR2 YSYEKL. With 0 bases clipped from V and 4 bases from J, the junction kept 10 bases outside the gene matches. The CDR3 extends over 18 amino acids.

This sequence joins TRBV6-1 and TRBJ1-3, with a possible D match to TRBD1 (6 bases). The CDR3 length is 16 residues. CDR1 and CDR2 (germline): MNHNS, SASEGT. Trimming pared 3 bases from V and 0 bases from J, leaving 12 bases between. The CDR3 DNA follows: TGTGCCAGCAGTGACCAGGGGCCCCACTCTGGAAACACCATATATTTT. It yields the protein CASSDQGPHSGNTIYF.

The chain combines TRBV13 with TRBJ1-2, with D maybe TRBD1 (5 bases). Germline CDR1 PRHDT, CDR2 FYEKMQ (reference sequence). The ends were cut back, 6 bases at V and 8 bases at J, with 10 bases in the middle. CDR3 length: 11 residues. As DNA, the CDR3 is TGTGCCAGCAGATTGGGGCTGGGCTACACCTTC. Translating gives CASRLGLGYTF.

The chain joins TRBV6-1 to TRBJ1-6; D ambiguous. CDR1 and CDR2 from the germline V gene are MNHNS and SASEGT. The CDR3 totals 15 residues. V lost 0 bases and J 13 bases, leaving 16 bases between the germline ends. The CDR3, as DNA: TGTGCCAGCAGTGAAGCGGTGGGAATTATTTCCCCCCTCCACTTT. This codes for CASSEAVGIISPLHF.

CDR3 nucleotides: TGTGCCAGCTCTCCGGGGACTAGCGCCTACGAGCAGTACTTC. Residues: CASSPGTSAYEQYF. The genes are TRBV18 and TRBJ2-7; 10 nucleotides match TRBD2. Germline V gives CDR1 KGHSH, CDR2 LQKENI. The CDR3 is 14 amino acids. With V trimmed by 6 bases and J by 2 bases, 4 bases remained unmatched.

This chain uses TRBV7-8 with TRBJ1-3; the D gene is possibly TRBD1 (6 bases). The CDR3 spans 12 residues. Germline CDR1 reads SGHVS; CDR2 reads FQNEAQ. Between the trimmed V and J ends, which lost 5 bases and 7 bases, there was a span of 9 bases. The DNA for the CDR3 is TGTGCCAGCAGCCCGGACAGTAACACCATATATTTT. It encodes CASSPDSNTIYF.

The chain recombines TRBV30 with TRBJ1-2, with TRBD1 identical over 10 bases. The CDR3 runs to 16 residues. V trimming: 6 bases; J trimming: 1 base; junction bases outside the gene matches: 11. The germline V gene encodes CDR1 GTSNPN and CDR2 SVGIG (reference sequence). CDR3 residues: CACLGQGDEFNYGYTF. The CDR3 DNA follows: TGTGCCTGTCTCGGACAGGGGGACGAATTTAACTATGGCTACACCTTC.

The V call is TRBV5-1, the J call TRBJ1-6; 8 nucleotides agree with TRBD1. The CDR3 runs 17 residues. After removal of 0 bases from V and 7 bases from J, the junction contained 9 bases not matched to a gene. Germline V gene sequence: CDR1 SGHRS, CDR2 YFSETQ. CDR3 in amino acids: CASSLVGQGFSNSPLHF. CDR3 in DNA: TGCGCCAGCAGCTTGGTCGGACAGGGCTTTTCAAATTCACCCCTCCACTTT.

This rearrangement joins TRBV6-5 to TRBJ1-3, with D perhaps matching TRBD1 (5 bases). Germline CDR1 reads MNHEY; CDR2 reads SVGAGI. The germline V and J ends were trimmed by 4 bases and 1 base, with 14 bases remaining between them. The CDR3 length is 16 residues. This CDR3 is CASSSGRERSGNTIYF. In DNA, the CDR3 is TGTGCCAGCAGTTCAGGCAGGGAGCGGTCTGGAAACACCATATATTTT.

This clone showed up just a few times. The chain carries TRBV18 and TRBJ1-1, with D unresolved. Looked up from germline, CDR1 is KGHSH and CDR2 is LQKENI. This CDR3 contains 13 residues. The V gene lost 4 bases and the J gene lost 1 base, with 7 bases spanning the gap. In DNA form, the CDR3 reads TGTGCCAGCTCACTCAAGTCGAACACTGAAGCTTTCTTT. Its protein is CASSLKSNTEAFF. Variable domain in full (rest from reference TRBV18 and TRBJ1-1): NAGVMQNPRHLVRRRGQEARLRCSPMKGHSHVYWYRQLPEEGLKFMVYLQKENIIDESGMPKERFSAEFPKEGPSILRIQQVVRGDSAAYFCASSLKSNTEAFFGQGTRLTVV.

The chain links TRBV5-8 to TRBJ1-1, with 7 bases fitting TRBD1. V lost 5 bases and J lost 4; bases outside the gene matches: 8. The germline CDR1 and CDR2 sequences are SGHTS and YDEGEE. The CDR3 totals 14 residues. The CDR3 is CASRLKGARTEAFF. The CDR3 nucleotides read TGTGCCAGCAGGTTAAAGGGGGCGCGCACTGAAGCTTTCTTT. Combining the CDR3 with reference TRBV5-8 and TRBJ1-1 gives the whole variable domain EAGVTQSPTHLIKTRGQQATLRCSPISGHTSVYWYQQALGLGLQFLLWYDEGEERNRGNFPPRFSGRQFPNYSSELNVNALELEDSALYLCASRLKGARTEAFFGQGTRLTVV.

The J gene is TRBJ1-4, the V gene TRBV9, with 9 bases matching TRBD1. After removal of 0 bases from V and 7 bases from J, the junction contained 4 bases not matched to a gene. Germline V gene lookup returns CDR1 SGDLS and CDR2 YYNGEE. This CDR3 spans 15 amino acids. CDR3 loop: CASSVAGQGGEKLFF. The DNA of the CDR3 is TGTGCCAGCAGCGTAGCGGGACAGGGCGGTGAAAAACTGTTTTTT.

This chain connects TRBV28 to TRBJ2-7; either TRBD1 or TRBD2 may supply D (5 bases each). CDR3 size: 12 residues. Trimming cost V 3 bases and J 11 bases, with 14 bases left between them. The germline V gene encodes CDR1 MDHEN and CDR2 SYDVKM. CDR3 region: CASSLTSGTEYF. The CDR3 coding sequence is TGTGCCAGCAGTTTGACATCCGGGACGGAGTACTTC. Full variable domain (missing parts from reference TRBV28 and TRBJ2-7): DVKVTQSSRYLVKRTGEKVFLECVQDMDHENMFWYRQDPGLGLRLIYFSYDVKMKEKGDIPEGYSVSREKKERFSLILESASTNQTSMYLCASSLTSGTEYFGPGTRLTVT.

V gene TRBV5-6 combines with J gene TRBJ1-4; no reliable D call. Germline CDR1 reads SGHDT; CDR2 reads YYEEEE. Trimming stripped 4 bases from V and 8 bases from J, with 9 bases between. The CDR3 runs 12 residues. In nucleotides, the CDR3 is TGTGCCAGCAGCCTGATGGGCGAAAAACTGTTTTTT. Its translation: CASSLMGEKLFF.

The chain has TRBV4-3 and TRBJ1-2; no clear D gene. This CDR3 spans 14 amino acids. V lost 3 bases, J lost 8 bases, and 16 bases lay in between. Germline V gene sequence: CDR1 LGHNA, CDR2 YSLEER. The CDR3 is CASSQEDRIEGYTF. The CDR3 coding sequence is TGCGCCAGCAGCCAGGAAGACCGCATTGAAGGCTACACCTTC.

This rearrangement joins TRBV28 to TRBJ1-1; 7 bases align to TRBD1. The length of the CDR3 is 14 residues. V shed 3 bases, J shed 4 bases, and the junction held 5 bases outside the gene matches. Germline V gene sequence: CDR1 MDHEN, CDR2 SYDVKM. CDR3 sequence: CASSFLSGGTEAFF. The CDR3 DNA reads TGTGCCAGCAGTTTTCTCTCAGGGGGCACTGAAGCTTTCTTT.

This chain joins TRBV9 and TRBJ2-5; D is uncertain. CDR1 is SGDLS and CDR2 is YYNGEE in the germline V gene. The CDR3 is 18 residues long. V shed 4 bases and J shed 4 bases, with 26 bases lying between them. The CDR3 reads CASSPRAQEAVSRETQYF. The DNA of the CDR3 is TGTGCCAGCAGCCCCCGCGCCCAAGAGGCCGTGTCTCGAGAGACCCAGTACTTC.

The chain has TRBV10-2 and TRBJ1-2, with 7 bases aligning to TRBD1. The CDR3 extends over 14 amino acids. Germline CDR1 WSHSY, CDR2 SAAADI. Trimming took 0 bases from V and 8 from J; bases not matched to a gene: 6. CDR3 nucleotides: TGCGCCAGCAGTGAGTCAGCAGGGGGAAACGGCTACACCTTC. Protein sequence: CASSESAGGNGYTF.

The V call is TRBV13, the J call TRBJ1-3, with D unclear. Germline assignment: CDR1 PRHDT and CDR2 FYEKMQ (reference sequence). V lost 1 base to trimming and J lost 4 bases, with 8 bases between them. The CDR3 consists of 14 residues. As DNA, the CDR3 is TGTGCCAGCAGCTTAGATCTGGACGGAAACACCATATATTTT. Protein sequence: CASSLDLDGNTIYF.